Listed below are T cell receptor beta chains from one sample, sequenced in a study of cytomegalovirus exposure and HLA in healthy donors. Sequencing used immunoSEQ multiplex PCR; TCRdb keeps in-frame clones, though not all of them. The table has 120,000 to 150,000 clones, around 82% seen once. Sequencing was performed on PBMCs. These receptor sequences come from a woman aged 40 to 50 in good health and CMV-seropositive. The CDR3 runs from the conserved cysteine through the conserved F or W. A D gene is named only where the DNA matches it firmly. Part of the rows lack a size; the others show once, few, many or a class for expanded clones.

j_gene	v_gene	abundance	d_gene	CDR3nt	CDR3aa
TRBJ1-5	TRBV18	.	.	TGTGCCAGCTCACCATGGCAGGGGAATCAGCCCCAGCATTTT	CASSPWQGNQPQHF
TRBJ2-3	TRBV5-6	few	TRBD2	TGTGCCAGCAGCTTGTTGGCGGGAGGCACAGATACGCAGTATTTT	CASSLLAGGTDTQYF
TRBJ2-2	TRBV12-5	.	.	TGTGCTAGTGGTCCCCACCGGAGGGGGAACACCGGGGAGCTGTTTTTT	CASGPHRRGNTGELFF
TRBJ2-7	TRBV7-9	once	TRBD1	TGTGCCAGCAGCTTAGTGGACAGGAACTACGAGCAGTACTTC	CASSLVDRNYEQYF
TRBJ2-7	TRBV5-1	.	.	TGCGCCAGCAGCTTGGCCATGGGTTCGGGGGAGCAGTACTTC	CASSLAMGSGEQYF
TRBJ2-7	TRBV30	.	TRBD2	TGTGCCTTCGGGGGGGGGTTAGGAAAGAATCAGTACTTC	CAFGGGLGKNQYF
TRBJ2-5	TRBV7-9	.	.	TGTGCCAGCAGCCCAGGAAGGGACTCTCGGATGGCCCAGTACTTC	CASSPGRDSRMAQYF
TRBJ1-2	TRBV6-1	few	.	TGTGCCAGCAGTGGTACAGGGTTCTATGGCTACACCTTC	CASSGTGFYGYTF
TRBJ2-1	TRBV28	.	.	TGTGCCAGCAGACCGACGGGGTACAATGAGCAGTTCTTC	CASRPTGYNEQFF
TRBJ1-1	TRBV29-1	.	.	TGCAGCGTTGACTACAGTATGAACACTGAAGCTTTCTTT	CSVDYSMNTEAFF
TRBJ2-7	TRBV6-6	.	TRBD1	TGTGCCAGCAGAGGGGGACAGGGTGCGTCCTACGAGCAGTACTTC	CASRGGQGASYEQYF
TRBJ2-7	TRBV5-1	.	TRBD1	TGCGCCAGCAGCTTACCGACAGGGCCTGTCAACGAGCAGTACTTC	CASSLPTGPVNEQYF
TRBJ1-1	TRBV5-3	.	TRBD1	TGTGCCAGAAGCCTGCCCCCGGGACAGGGGGCCTTTCACACTGAAGCTTTCTTT	CARSLPPGQGAFHTEAFF
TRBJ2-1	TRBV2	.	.	TGTGCCAGCAGTCCCCGTGGCAGAAGCTCCTACAATGAGCAGTTCTTC	CASSPRGRSSYNEQFF
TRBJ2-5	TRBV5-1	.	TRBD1	TGCGCCAGCAGCTTGGGAGGGGGCAAAGAGACCCAGTACTTC	CASSLGGGKETQYF
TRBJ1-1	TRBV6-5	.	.	TGTGCCAGCAGTCCCCCAGAGAACACTGAAGCTTTCTTT	CASSPPENTEAFF
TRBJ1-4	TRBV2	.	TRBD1	TGTGCCAGCAGCCGGACCGGGACAGCGTATGAAAAACTGTTTTTT	CASSRTGTAYEKLFF
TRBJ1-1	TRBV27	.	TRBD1	TGTGCCAGTAAAACAGGGGGTAGCACTGAAGCTTTCTTT	CASKTGGSTEAFF
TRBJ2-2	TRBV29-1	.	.	TGCAGCGTTGAAAGGACAGCTACCGGGGAGCTGTTTTTT	CSVERTATGELFF
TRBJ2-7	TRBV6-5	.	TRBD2	TGTGCCAGCAGTTACACAGCGGGAGGGGAGGACGAGCAGTACTTC	CASSYTAGGEDEQYF
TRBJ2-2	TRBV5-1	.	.	TGCGCCAGCAGCTTGTCGGGAGTGAACACCGGGGAGCTGTTTTTT	CASSLSGVNTGELFF
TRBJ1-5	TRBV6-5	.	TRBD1	TGTGCCAGCAGTTACGGACAGGGCAATCAGCCCCAGCATTTT	CASSYGQGNQPQHF
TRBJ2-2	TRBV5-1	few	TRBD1	TGCGCCAGCAGCTTGGAGGGGAACAGGGGATCCGGGGAGCTGTTTTTT	CASSLEGNRGSGELFF
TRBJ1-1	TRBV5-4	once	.	TGTGCCAGCAGCCCCCAGAACGGGGTCGTGAACACTGAAGCTTTCTTT	CASSPQNGVVNTEAFF
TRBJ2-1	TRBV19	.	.	TGTGCCAGTAGCCAAACCTACTACAATGAGCAGTTCTTC	CASSQTYYNEQFF
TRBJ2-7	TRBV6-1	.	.	TGTGCCAGCAGTGTTGGGACAGCGGGCTACGAGCAGTACTTC	CASSVGTAGYEQYF
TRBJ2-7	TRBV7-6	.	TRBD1	TGTGCCAGCAGACGACAGGGACAGTACGAGCAGTACTTC	CASRRQGQYEQYF
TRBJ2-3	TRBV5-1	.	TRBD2	TGCGCCAGCAGCTTGGGACTAGCGGGAGGGACAACCACAGATACGCAGTATTTT	CASSLGLAGGTTTDTQYF
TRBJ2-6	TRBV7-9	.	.	TGTGCCAGCAGCTTAGCGGAGGGCAGCCCCGGGGCCAACGTCCTGACTTTC	CASSLAEGSPGANVLTF
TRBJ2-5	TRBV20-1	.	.	TGCAGTGCTACGGAGGAGACCCAGTACTTC	CSATEETQYF
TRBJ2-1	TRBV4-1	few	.	TGCGCCAGCAGCCAAGACAAGGCGGGAACCTACAATGAGCAGTTCTTC	CASSQDKAGTYNEQFF
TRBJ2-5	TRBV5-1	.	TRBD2	TGCGCCAGCAGCCGTGGGACTAGCCAAGAGACCCAGTACTTC	CASSRGTSQETQYF
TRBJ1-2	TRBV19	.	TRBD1	TGTGCCAGTAGTCCCTTGGGACAGGGGGCTTTGAACGGCTACACCTTC	CASSPLGQGALNGYTF
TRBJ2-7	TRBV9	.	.	TGTGCCAGCAGCCCCAAAGGGGTCCCACCTTACGAGCAGTACTTC	CASSPKGVPPYEQYF
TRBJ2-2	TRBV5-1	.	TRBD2	TGCGCCAGCAGCTCCTTACCGACTAGCGGCAACACCGGGGAGCTGTTTTTT	CASSSLPTSGNTGELFF
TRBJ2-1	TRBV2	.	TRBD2	TGTGCCAGCAGAGTTAGCGGGAATTCCTACAATGAGCAGTTCTTC	CASRVSGNSYNEQFF
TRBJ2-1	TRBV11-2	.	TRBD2	TGTGCCAGCAGCCCCAGGACTAGCATGAATGAGCAGTTCTTC	CASSPRTSMNEQFF
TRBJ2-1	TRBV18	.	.	TGTGCCAGCTCACCAGCGACAGCTTACAATGAGCAGTTCTTC	CASSPATAYNEQFF
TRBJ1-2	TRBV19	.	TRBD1	TGTGCCAGTAGTACCTCGACAGGGTTTGGCTACACCTTC	CASSTSTGFGYTF
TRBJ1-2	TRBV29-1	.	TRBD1	TGCAGCGTTGGGGCAGGGGGGAACTATGGCTACACCTTC	CSVGAGGNYGYTF
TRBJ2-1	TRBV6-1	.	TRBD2	TGTGCCAGCAGTCCACTGGCGGGAGACAATAATGAGCAGTTCTTC	CASSPLAGDNNEQFF
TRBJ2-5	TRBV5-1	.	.	TGCGCCAGCAGCTTGCTGGGACACCTCCAAGAGACCCAGTACTTC	CASSLLGHLQETQYF
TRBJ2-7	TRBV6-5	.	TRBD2	TGTGCCAGCAGTTACAGCGGACTAGCGGGAGATAAGCAGTACTTC	CASSYSGLAGDKQYF
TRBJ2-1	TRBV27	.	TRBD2	TGTGCCAGCAGTTCGATAGACCTCCTAGCGGGAGGGCGGAATGAGCAGTTCTTC	CASSSIDLLAGGRNEQFF
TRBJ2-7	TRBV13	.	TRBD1	TGTGCCAGCAGCTTGCTGGGGAGCAGGGGGTATTACGAGCAGTACTTC	CASSLLGSRGYYEQYF
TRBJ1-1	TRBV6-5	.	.	TGTGCCAGCAGTTACTCGACTCAGGGTTGGGACACTGAAGCTTTCTTT	CASSYSTQGWDTEAFF
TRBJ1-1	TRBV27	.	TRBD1	TGTGCCAGCAGTTTACAGGGGGCCACTGAAGCTTTCTTT	CASSLQGATEAFF
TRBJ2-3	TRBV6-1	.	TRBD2	TGTGCCAGCAGTCCCCGGACTAGCGGGTCAGATACGCAGTATTTT	CASSPRTSGSDTQYF
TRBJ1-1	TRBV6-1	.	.	TGTGCCAGCAGTGAGGTCCGGTTGTCTGAAGCTTTCTTT	CASSEVRLSEAFF
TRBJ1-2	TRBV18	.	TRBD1	TGTGCCAGCTCACTGGACAGGGTCTATGGCTACACCTTC	CASSLDRVYGYTF
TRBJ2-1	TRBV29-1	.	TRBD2	TGCAGCGTTGAGTACCAGCGGGGTTACAATGAGCAGTTCTTC	CSVEYQRGYNEQFF
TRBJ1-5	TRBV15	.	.	TGTGCCACCAGCGAAGCCGGACAACTCAATCAGCCCCAGCATTTT	CATSEAGQLNQPQHF
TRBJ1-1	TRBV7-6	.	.	TGTGCCAGCAGCTCGGAGGGAGGGGGCACTGAAGCTTTCTTT	CASSSEGGGTEAFF
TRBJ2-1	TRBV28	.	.	TGTGCCAGCACCCTGGGGGGGGCTAACCTATACAATGAGCAGTTCTTC	CASTLGGANLYNEQFF
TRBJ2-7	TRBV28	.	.	TGTGCCAGCACCCCGGAGCAGGGCAGGTACGAGCAGTACTTC	CASTPEQGRYEQYF